What follows is one TCR beta chain and its context. The antigen is unknown. This sample includes further DNA sequences coding for the same CDR3. This entry belongs to a study of T cell responses to AZD1222 COVID-19 vaccine. Measured with immunoSEQ multiplex PCR; TCRdb has only the in-frame clones, and not every one. The sample shows roughly 150,000 clones, 88% of them seen only once. General study points: Nearly half of spike-specific TCRs reportedly target variant regions that are unmutated in the B.1.351 and B.1.1.7 variants. CD4 TCRs linked to vaccination spanned spike, dominating at 160-218 and 743-854. Breadth and depth of Spike-specific TCRs rose after two AZD1222 doses.

This sample comprised peripheral blood, obtained after recovery from COVID-19. The sequence was collected from an adult who had recovered from COVID-19.

Written as DNA, the CDR3 is TGCAGTGCTAAAAGGGGCGAGCAGTACTTC. Its protein product is CSAKRGEQYF. The chain recombines TRBV20-1 with TRBJ2-7, with D possibly TRBD1 on 5 matching bases. Trimming took off 4 bases at V and 6 bases at J, with 7 bases between the two ends. Germline CDR1 is DFQATT and CDR2 is SNEGSKA (reference sequence). This CDR3 comprises 10 residues.